Each of the 29 T cell receptor beta chains below was sequenced from the same sample in a study of cytomegalovirus exposure and HLA in healthy donors (dated by TCRdb to between 2016 and 2019). Receptor libraries were prepared by the immunoSEQ multiplex PCR assay. For the multiplex PCR, a mixture combining 60 forward primers for TCR Vbeta segments and 13 reverse primers for TCR Jbeta segments was used. TCRdb re-hosts the immuneACCESS table, in-frame sequences only. Its copies lack some clones; in the studies checked, an unresolved V gene accounts for under half of them, and the cause for the rest is not known. Within this sample are about 55,000 clones, with 75% to 80% of them counted one time only. Around 2.5% of the sample comes from the top ten. Input material: PBMCs. The receptors originated from a female donor in good health and CMV-seronegative.

This clone was recorded a few times. The rearrangement links TRBV13 to TRBJ2-3; 12 nucleotides agree with TRBD2. The V segment lost 4 bases and the J segment 4 bases; nucleotides outside the gene matches: 12. The germline V gene encodes CDR1 PRHDT and CDR2 FYEKMQ (reference sequence). The CDR3 loop spans 18 amino acids. CDR3 sequence reads: CASSWGASGGASPDTQYF. The CDR3 nucleotides are TGTGCCAGCAGCTGGGGGGCTAGCGGGGGGGCTTCTCCAGATACGCAGTATTTT.

V is TRBV5-4 and J is TRBJ1-2, with TRBD1 matching 10 bases. The ends lost 2 bases at V and 5 bases at J; junction bases unmatched: 15. The CDR3 length is 18 residues. CDR1 and CDR2 (germline): SGHNT, YYREEE (reference sequence). CDR3 amino acids: CASSFLDRGRRPSYGYTF. The CDR3 DNA sequence: TGTGCCAGCAGCTTTCTCGACAGGGGGCGTCGGCCATCATATGGCTACACCTTC.

The chain employs TRBV28 and TRBJ1-1; the D is unclear. The V gene's germline CDR1 is MDHEN and CDR2 SYDVKM. The ends were cut back, 3 bases at V and 1 base at J, with 15 bases in the middle. This CDR3 has 16 amino acids. For the CDR3, the DNA is TGTGCCAGCAGTTTCCTCGCAGGATTGGGGAACACTGAAGCTTTCTTT. Protein: CASSFLAGLGNTEAFF.

The gene calls are TRBV28 and TRBJ2-7; 9 bases fit TRBD1. V was clipped by 7 bases and J by 3 bases; unmatched bases: 7. This CDR3 spans 14 amino acids. Germline V gene data show CDR1 as MDHEN and CDR2 as SYDVKM. The DNA for the CDR3 is TGTGCCAGCAAAAAAACAGGGGGCGGCTACGAGCAGTACTTC. Translated: CASKKTGGGYEQYF.

The rearrangement links TRBV19 to TRBJ2-2; TRBD2 is a possible D gene (5 bases). Per germline, CDR1 LNHDA and CDR2 SQIVND (reference sequence). This CDR3 comprises 14 residues. The germline V and J ends were trimmed by 7 bases and 2 bases, with 11 bases remaining between them. The CDR3 nucleotides are TGTGCCAGTAAGGAAACGGGAAACACCGGGGAGCTGTTTTTT. The encoded protein is CASKETGNTGELFF.

V and J are TRBV4-2 and TRBJ2-1; no clear D. This CDR3 comprises 15 residues. The germline CDR1 and CDR2 sequences are LGHNA and YNFKEQ. V shed 0 bases and J shed 6 bases, with 12 bases lying between them. The CDR3 reads CASSQERGEINEQFF. CDR3 in DNA: TGTGCCAGCAGCCAAGAACGCGGTGAGATCAATGAGCAGTTCTTC.

The chain joins TRBV4-2 to TRBJ2-1; a weak D match, TRBD2 (5 bases). Trimming cost V 0 bases and J 4 bases, with 13 bases left between them. The CDR3 extends over 16 amino acids. The germline V gene encodes CDR1 LGHNA and CDR2 YNFKEQ. CDR3 region: CASSQDPASPYNEQFF. The CDR3 DNA sequence: TGTGCCAGCAGCCAAGATCCGGCTAGCCCGTACAATGAGCAGTTCTTC.

The count of this clone is one. The V and J genes are TRBV5-5 and TRBJ1-3; 10 positions match TRBD1. Looked up from germline, CDR1 is SGHKS and CDR2 is YYEKEE (reference sequence). The V segment lost 2 bases and the J segment 3 bases; nucleotides outside the gene matches: 2. The CDR3 covers 15 residues. CDR3 sequence: CASSFGTGDGNTIYF. For the CDR3, the DNA is TGTGCCAGCAGCTTCGGGACAGGGGATGGAAACACCATATATTTT.

CDR3 protein: CASSQKLVYSKGFSYEQYF. The CDR3, as DNA: TGCGCCAGCAGCCAAAAACTAGTTTATAGCAAAGGATTCTCCTACGAGCAGTACTTC. The rearrangement uses TRBV4-1 and TRBJ2-5; a weak D match, TRBD2 (5 bases). The J call may be wrong; the DNA end is better matched by TRBJ2-7. This CDR3 contains 19 residues. Germline CDR1 reads MGHRA; CDR2 reads YSYEKL.

The rearrangement links TRBV5-1 to TRBJ1-1, with D unclear. Germline assignment: CDR1 SGHRS and CDR2 YFSETQ. CDR3 length: 13 residues. V lost 1 base, J lost 2 bases, and 6 bases lay in between. Written as DNA, the CDR3 is TGCGCCAGCAGCTTGACAATCAACACTGAAGCTTTCTTT. It yields the protein CASSLTINTEAFF.

This clone was picked up one time. This sequence joins TRBV14 and TRBJ2-7; possible D gene TRBD1, 6 bases. This CDR3 region has 14 residues. V was pared by 2 bases and J by 2 bases, with 10 bases between. Germline V gene sequence: CDR1 SGHDN, CDR2 FVKESK. The CDR3 bases are TGTGCCAGCAGCCAACAGGGGCCAACCTACGAGCAGTACTTC. Translation gives CASSQQGPTYEQYF. The complete variable domain, with remaining parts taken from reference TRBV14 and TRBJ2-7, reads EAGVTQFPSHSVIEKGQTVTLRCDPISGHDNLYWYRRVMGKEIKFLLHFVKESKQDESGMPNNRFLAERTGGTYSTLKVQPAELEDSGVYFCASSQQGPTYEQYFGPGTRLTVT.

This chain joins TRBV5-5 and TRBJ2-5, with TRBD2 matching 7 bases. The V and J ends lost 0 bases and 5 bases, in that order; junction bases with no gene match: 10. This CDR3 comprises 16 residues. CDR1 and CDR2 from the germline V gene are SGHKS and YYEKEE (reference sequence). CDR3 residues: CASSLASGDRYETQYF. The CDR3 region has the DNA TGTGCCAGCAGCTTGGCGAGCGGGGACCGTTATGAGACCCAGTACTTC.

The chain recombines TRBV28 with TRBJ2-5; TRBD1 might be the D (6 bases). The CDR3 consists of 15 residues. V shed 5 bases and J shed 4 bases, with 17 bases lying between them. Germline V gene sequence: CDR1 MDHEN, CDR2 SYDVKM. The chain's CDR3 is CASSRDTTDGETQYF. CDR3 nucleotides: TGTGCCAGCAGTCGGGACACCACGGATGGAGAGACCCAGTACTTC.

This clone appeared once. This sequence joins TRBV7-2 and TRBJ2-3, with D tentatively TRBD2 (6 bases). V was pared by 5 bases and J by 1 base, with 13 bases between. The CDR3 runs 15 residues. Per germline, CDR1 SGHTA and CDR2 FQGNSA. The CDR3 DNA follows: TGTGCCAGCAGCCTCAGGGCTAGCGGCACAGATACGCAGTATTTT. Translating gives CASSLRASGTDTQYF. The variable domain in full, completed from reference TRBV7-2 and TRBJ2-3, reads GAGVSQSPSNKVTEKGKDVELRCDPISGHTALYWYRQSLGQGLEFLIYFQGNSAPDKSGLPSDRFSAERTGGSVSTLTIQRTQQEDSAVYLCASSLRASGTDTQYFGPGTRLTVL.

The gene calls are TRBV19 and TRBJ2-4, with TRBD1 as a possible D gene (5 bases). V lost 5 bases to trimming and J lost 8 bases, with 16 bases between them. CDR3 size: 14 residues. Germline V CDR1 and CDR2: LNHDA, SQIVND (reference sequence). The CDR3 DNA reads as TGTGCCAGTAGTGTTGACAAGGGGCAGGACATTCAGTACTTC. Protein sequence: CASSVDKGQDIQYF.

The V gene is TRBV29-1, the J gene TRBJ2-1; 15 bases are a match to TRBD2. Germline trimming cut 1 base from V and 8 bases from J; bases unmatched to any gene: 6. This CDR3 region has 16 residues. The germline V gene has CDR1 SQVTM and CDR2 ANQGSEA. The CDR3 here is CSVEVDGTSGRYEQFF. The CDR3 nucleotides read TGCAGCGTTGAAGTTGATGGGACTAGCGGGAGGTATGAGCAGTTCTTC.

This chain joins TRBV28 and TRBJ1-1, with D possibly TRBD1 on 6 matching bases. The germline V and J ends were trimmed by 7 bases and 6 bases, with 21 bases remaining between them. The germline V gene has CDR1 MDHEN and CDR2 SYDVKM. The CDR3 covers 15 residues. The CDR3, as DNA: TGTGCCAGCACCAACCCCAACCTTGGGGGCGCTGAAGCTTTCTTT. Its protein is CASTNPNLGGAEAFF.

This clone has only a few counts. The gene calls are TRBV2 and TRBJ2-6, with D possibly TRBD1 on 6 matching bases. The CDR3 extends over 16 amino acids. Deletions cut 6 bases from V and 0 bases from J, with 12 bases between. Germline CDR1 and CDR2: SNHLY and FYNNEI. CDR3 DNA: TGTGCCAGCAGCGCTCCACAGGGCTCTGGGGCCAACGTCCTGACTTTC. Translated: CASSAPQGSGANVLTF.

The chain couples TRBV6-5 to TRBJ1-1, with D tentatively TRBD1 (5 bases). The CDR3 is 16 residues long. V lost 2 bases and J 3 bases, leaving 16 bases between the germline ends. Germline-derived CDR1 and CDR2 are MNHEY and SVGAGI. DNA for the CDR3: TGTGCCAGCAGTTACCGGGCAGGGTGGGAGGACACTGAAGCTTTCTTT. Residues: CASSYRAGWEDTEAFF.

In this sample, this clone turned up a few times. The chain combines TRBV6-1 with TRBJ1-1; D unclear. Trimming cost V 4 bases and J 3 bases, with 15 bases left between them. Germline CDR1 is MNHNS and CDR2 is SASEGT. CDR3 size: 15 residues. The CDR3 DNA sequence: TGTGCCAGCAGTGCCTCGCACTATGCTGACACTGAAGCTTTCTTT. This sequence encodes CASSASHYADTEAFF.

This chain connects TRBV18 to TRBJ2-7, with D unresolved. The germline V gene has CDR1 KGHSH and CDR2 LQKENI. This CDR3 region has 14 residues. Trimming removed 3 bases at V and 3 bases at J, with 12 bases between. The CDR3: CASSPVEAFYEQYF. The CDR3 region has the DNA TGTGCCAGCTCACCCGTTGAGGCCTTCTACGAGCAGTACTTC. The whole variable domain, filled in from reference TRBV18 and TRBJ2-7, reads NAGVMQNPRHLVRRRGQEARLRCSPMKGHSHVYWYRQLPEEGLKFMVYLQKENIIDESGMPKERFSAEFPKEGPSILRIQQVVRGDSAAYFCASSPVEAFYEQYFGPGTRLTVT.

This clone was seen a few times. V usage is TRBV5-5 and J usage is TRBJ2-3; 7 nucleotides align to TRBD1. CDR1 is SGHKS, CDR2 YYEKEE, per germline (reference sequence). The CDR3 length is 14 residues. Unmatched junction bases numbered 6, after V lost 1 base and J lost 7 bases. Written as DNA, the CDR3 is TGTGCCAGCAGCTTGTGGGACAGACAAAATACGCAGTATTTT. It yields the protein CASSLWDRQNTQYF. The full variable domain, its missing parts supplied by reference TRBV5-5 and TRBJ2-3, is DAGVTQSPTHLIKTRGQQVTLRCSPISGHKSVSWYQQVLGQGPQFIFQYYEKEERGRGNFPDRFSARQFPNYSSELNVNALLLGDSALYLCASSLWDRQNTQYFGPGTRLTVL.

The J gene is TRBJ1-1, the V gene TRBV27, with a possible D match to TRBD1 (5 bases). V shed 7 bases and J shed 1 base, with 19 bases lying between them. The CDR3 length is 16 residues. Germline V gene sequence: CDR1 MNHEY, CDR2 SMNVEV (reference sequence). The CDR3 spells CASIPNGGTGNTEAFF. The CDR3 DNA follows: TGTGCCAGCATTCCCAACGGGGGTACAGGGAACACTGAAGCTTTCTTT.

In its sample, this clone was seen once. V and J are TRBV5-4 and TRBJ2-4; no clear D gene. The germline V gene has CDR1 SGHNT and CDR2 YYREEE (reference sequence). This CDR3 region has 15 residues. V lost 0 bases, J lost 3 bases, and 10 bases lay in between. CDR3 region: CASSLVLDDKNIQYF. The CDR3 nucleotides read TGTGCCAGCAGCTTGGTGCTAGACGACAAAAACATTCAGTACTTC.

The V and J genes are TRBV5-6 and TRBJ2-5, with 7 bases lining up with TRBD1. Gene TRBJ2-7 matches the end of the DNA better, so the J call may be wrong. Per the germline V gene, CDR1 is SGHDT and CDR2 is YYEEEE. The CDR3 covers 16 residues. The CDR3: CASSLGTGGGEYEQYF. DNA of the CDR3: TGTGCCAGCAGCTTGGGGACAGGTGGTGGGGAGTACGAGCAGTACTTC.

The V gene is TRBV18, the J gene TRBJ2-5; possible D gene TRBD1, 8 bases. The germline V and J ends were trimmed by 2 bases and 5 bases, with 15 bases remaining between them. The CDR3 consists of 15 residues. Germline loops: CDR1 KGHSH, CDR2 LQKENI. This CDR3 reads CASSPIGQGGETQYF. The CDR3 coding sequence is TGTGCCAGCTCACCAATCGGACAGGGAGGGGAGACCCAGTACTTC.

The V gene is TRBV6-1, the J gene TRBJ1-3; D perhaps matches TRBD1 (6 bases). Germline CDR1 reads MNHNS; CDR2 reads SASEGT. Trimming removed 4 bases at V and 1 base at J, with 11 bases between. The CDR3 covers 15 residues. CDR3 sequence reads: CASSVLQGSGNTIYF. The CDR3, as DNA: TGTGCCAGCAGTGTTTTACAGGGTTCTGGAAACACCATATATTTT.

The V gene is TRBV5-6, the J gene TRBJ1-2; no clear D. The V end was cut by 2 bases, the J end by 4 bases, with 6 bases between. Germline V lookup: CDR1 SGHDT, CDR2 YYEEEE. The CDR3 runs to 12 residues. The DNA of the CDR3 is TGTGCCAGCAGCTTTGGCAGCTATGGCTACACCTTC. This gives the protein CASSFGSYGYTF.

This chain connects TRBV7-2 to TRBJ1-2; 12 bases agree with TRBD1. Germline V gene sequence: CDR1 SGHTA, CDR2 FQGNSA. The CDR3 has 16 amino acids. V dropped 2 bases and J dropped 8; count of bases not matched to a gene: 9. CDR3 coding DNA: TGTGCCAGCAGCTTATGGGCGGGACAGGGGGCAGGAGGCTACACCTTC. Its protein product is CASSLWAGQGAGGYTF.